These T cell receptor beta chains were read from a single sample in a study of blood T cell repertoires in COVID-19. Using immunoSEQ multiplex PCR, the repertoire was profiled, and TCRdb retains in-frame clones only, with some absent. Among some 300,000 clones listed, about nine tenths were seen once. The sample taken for sequencing was PBMCs or T cells enriched from blood (not recorded which). The receptors here all came from a woman between 45 and 60 years old who had been exposed to COVID-19. The CDR3 runs from the conserved cysteine through the conserved F or W. The order of the fields is clone size, D gene, V gene, J gene, CDR3 DNA, CDR3 protein. D genes are given only for firm matches. The listing skips clone size in some rows; elsewhere it reads once, few, many or a size class.

size: NA; D: TRBD1; V: TRBV9; J: TRBJ1-5; DNA: TGTGCCAGCAGCGTAGGAGGGGGCCGGGGGCAGCCCCAGCATTTT; CDR3: CASSVGGGRGQPQHF
size: NA; D: NA; V: TRBV4-1; J: TRBJ2-7; DNA: TGCGCCAGCAGCCAAGACTGGACGGGAGCCTACGAGCAGTACTTC; CDR3: CASSQDWTGAYEQYF
size: NA; D: NA; V: TRBV20-1; J: TRBJ2-3; DNA: TGCAGTGCCAACACAGATACGCAGTATTTT; CDR3: CSANTDTQYF
size: NA; D: NA; V: TRBV6-5; J: TRBJ1-5; DNA: TGTGCCAGCAGTTCGAACTTTGATCAGCCCCAGCATTTT; CDR3: CASSSNFDQPQHF
size: NA; D: TRBD2; V: TRBV11-2; J: TRBJ2-2; DNA: TGTGCCAGCAGCACCCTAGCGGGGGTGAACACCGGGGAGCTGTTTTTT; CDR3: CASSTLAGVNTGELFF
size: NA; D: TRBD2; V: TRBV27; J: TRBJ2-3; DNA: TGTGCCAGCAGTTTACTAGCGGGGGGCAGCACAGATACGCAGTATTTT; CDR3: CASSLLAGGSTDTQYF
size: once; D: TRBD2; V: TRBV19; J: TRBJ2-3; DNA: TGTGCCAGTAAATTCGGGGGGTCCACCCCCGATACGCAGTATTTT; CDR3: CASKFGGSTPDTQYF
size: NA; D: TRBD2; V: TRBV5-1; J: TRBJ2-2; DNA: TGCGCCAGCAGCTCCACTAGCGGGGGGGCGGTCACCGGGGAGCTGTTTTTT; CDR3: CASSSTSGGAVTGELFF
size: NA; D: NA; V: TRBV19; J: TRBJ1-2; DNA: TGTGCCAGTAGTTCCTCAGGAGGGGAACCCAGAGGCTATGGCTACACCTTC; CDR3: CASSSSGGEPRGYGYTF
size: NA; D: NA; V: TRBV4-2; J: TRBJ2-7; DNA: TGTGCCAGCAGCCAAGAGGGTGGGCCAGCTCGGGGTGGCGAGCAGTACTTC; CDR3: CASSQEGGPARGGEQYF
size: NA; D: NA; V: TRBV6-1; J: TRBJ1-2; DNA: TGTGCCAGCAGTGAAGCTATGGCCGGGGGTGGATATGGCTACACCTTC; CDR3: CASSEAMAGGGYGYTF
size: NA; D: NA; V: TRBV7-2; J: TRBJ1-6; DNA: TGTGCCTCCGGGGGGCCCGGGTATAATTCACCCCTCCACTTT; CDR3: CASGGPGYNSPLHF
size: NA; D: TRBD1; V: TRBV5-1; J: TRBJ1-2; DNA: TGCGCCAGCAGCCCTGGACAGGAGGGGTATGGCTACACCTTC; CDR3: CASSPGQEGYGYTF
size: few; D: NA; V: TRBV11-2; J: TRBJ1-6; DNA: TGTGCCAGCAGCTTAGATCTTACTCCAAATTCACCCCTCCACTTT; CDR3: CASSLDLTPNSPLHF
size: once; D: NA; V: TRBV7-9; J: TRBJ1-1; DNA: TGTGCCAGCAGCTTAGTAGGGGTCGGCACTGAAGCTTTCTTT; CDR3: CASSLVGVGTEAFF
size: NA; D: NA; V: TRBV27; J: TRBJ2-7; DNA: TGTGCCAGCAGTTTAGGTCCAGCGACGCACGAGCAGTACTTC; CDR3: CASSLGPATHEQYF
size: NA; D: TRBD2; V: TRBV9; J: TRBJ2-3; DNA: TGTGCCAGCAGCGGGTTTAGCGGGGGACGAACTAGCACAGATACGCAGTATTTT; CDR3: CASSGFSGGRTSTDTQYF
size: NA; D: TRBD1; V: TRBV10-3; J: TRBJ2-7; DNA: TGTGCCATCAGTGGCCAAACAGGGGGGTCGGGAGAGCAGTACTTC; CDR3: CAISGQTGGSGEQYF
size: NA; D: NA; V: TRBV27; J: TRBJ1-4; DNA: TGTGCCAGCAGCCCACGGGACGGGGGAAAACTGTTTTTT; CDR3: CASSPRDGGKLFF
size: once; D: TRBD2; V: TRBV10-3; J: TRBJ2-1; DNA: TGTGCCATCAGTGTAACACTAGCGGGGGGGCCTGGGGATGAGCAGTTCTTC; CDR3: CAISVTLAGGPGDEQFF
size: NA; D: NA; V: TRBV28; J: TRBJ1-1; DNA: TGTGCCAGCAGGGCACTGTCAGGGGAAGCTTTCTTT; CDR3: CASRALSGEAFF
size: once; D: NA; V: TRBV7-8; J: TRBJ2-5; DNA: TGTGCCAGCAGCCCGGACTACCTCTCTGAGACCCAGTACTTC; CDR3: CASSPDYLSETQYF
size: NA; D: TRBD1; V: TRBV19; J: TRBJ1-6; DNA: TGTGCCAGTAGTAACTACGGACAGGAGATCTATAATTCACCCCTCCACTTT; CDR3: CASSNYGQEIYNSPLHF
size: NA; D: NA; V: TRBV28; J: TRBJ2-7; DNA: TGTGCCAGCAGTTTATACCGGAGCTCCTACGAGCAGTACTTC; CDR3: CASSLYRSSYEQYF
size: few; D: NA; V: TRBV9; J: TRBJ1-5; DNA: TGTGCCAGCAGCCCTCACCGGAGCAATCAGCCCCAGCATTTT; CDR3: CASSPHRSNQPQHF
size: NA; D: TRBD1; V: TRBV5-4; J: TRBJ2-3; DNA: TGTGCCAGCAGCAGTACAGGGGATAGCACAGATACGCAGTATTTT; CDR3: CASSSTGDSTDTQYF
size: few; D: NA; V: TRBV10-3; J: TRBJ2-1; DNA: TGTGCCATCAGTGGAAGCTCAAACAATGAGCAGTTCTTC; CDR3: CAISGSSNNEQFF
size: NA; D: NA; V: TRBV7-9; J: TRBJ2-3; DNA: TGTGCCAGCAGCTTAACCGGGACTTTCACAGATACGCAGTATTTT; CDR3: CASSLTGTFTDTQYF
size: NA; D: NA; V: TRBV5-4; J: TRBJ2-1; DNA: TGTGCCAGCACCCCGGAAGTGGGCTATGAGCAGTTCTTC; CDR3: CASTPEVGYEQFF
size: NA; D: NA; V: TRBV5-1; J: TRBJ2-2; DNA: TGCGCCAGCAGCCAGACAGACCGCGACGCCGGGGAGCTGTTTTTT; CDR3: CASSQTDRDAGELFF
size: NA; D: NA; V: TRBV5-1; J: TRBJ2-3; DNA: TGCGCCAGCAGTACAGGACAGACAAGCACAGATACGCAGTATTTT; CDR3: CASSTGQTSTDTQYF
size: NA; D: TRBD1; V: TRBV7-2; J: TRBJ2-7; DNA: TGTGCCAGCAGCTTAGAAGGGACAGGGGCCTACGAGCAGTACTTC; CDR3: CASSLEGTGAYEQYF
size: NA; D: TRBD1; V: TRBV5-4; J: TRBJ1-2; DNA: TGTGCCAGCAGCCTGGACAGGCCCTCCTCCTACACCTTC; CDR3: CASSLDRPSSYTF
size: NA; D: TRBD1; V: TRBV2; J: TRBJ1-2; DNA: TGTGCCAGCTATGGACAGGGGAGAGGCTACACCTTC; CDR3: CASYGQGRGYTF
size: once; D: TRBD1; V: TRBV2; J: TRBJ1-3; DNA: TGTGCCAGCAGTGAGGGACAGGGTTTGCCTGGAAACACCATATATTTT; CDR3: CASSEGQGLPGNTIYF
size: NA; D: NA; V: TRBV6-5; J: TRBJ1-2; DNA: TGTGCCAGCAGTAGGGGATTTAACTATGGCTACACCTTC; CDR3: CASSRGFNYGYTF
size: NA; D: NA; V: TRBV7-2; J: TRBJ2-1; DNA: TGTGCCAGCAGCTCCACAGGGCGAAACTCCTACAATGAGCAGTTCTTC; CDR3: CASSSTGRNSYNEQFF
size: NA; D: NA; V: TRBV27; J: TRBJ1-1; DNA: TGTGCCAGCAGTTTATCGTTTCAGGGTAACACTGAAGCTTTCTTT; CDR3: CASSLSFQGNTEAFF
size: few; D: TRBD1; V: TRBV5-1; J: TRBJ1-5; DNA: TGCGCCAGCAGCTTGGCCGGCGGGACAGACAATCAGCCCCAGCATTTT; CDR3: CASSLAGGTDNQPQHF
size: NA; D: NA; V: TRBV4-1; J: TRBJ1-5; DNA: TGCGCCAGCAGCCAAGAGTACCATTCACTTCAGCCCCAGCATTTT; CDR3: CASSQEYHSLQPQHF
size: NA; D: TRBD2; V: TRBV5-4; J: TRBJ2-3; DNA: TGTGCCAGCAGCTTGGCGGGGGGGCCGGAAGATACGCAGTATTTT; CDR3: CASSLAGGPEDTQYF
size: NA; D: NA; V: TRBV9; J: TRBJ2-1; DNA: TGTGCCAGCAGCGTAGGGGCGGGGTCCTCGAGAAACAATGAGCAGTTCTTC; CDR3: CASSVGAGSSRNNEQFF
size: few; D: NA; V: TRBV3-1/TRBV3-2; J: TRBJ2-3; DNA: TGTGCCAGCACCCTGTGGGCGTATAGCACAGATACGCAGTATTTT; CDR3: CASTLWAYSTDTQYF
size: NA; D: NA; V: TRBV11-2; J: TRBJ2-7; DNA: TGTGCCAGCAGCTTAGACAGATCCTACGAGCAGTACTTC; CDR3: CASSLDRSYEQYF
size: NA; D: NA; V: TRBV1; J: TRBJ1-1; DNA: TGCACCAGCAGCCTATGCGACAACTTCGACAGAGAAGCTTTCTTT; CDR3: CTSSLCDNFDREAFF
size: once; D: NA; V: TRBV28; J: TRBJ1-4; DNA: TGTGCCAGCAGTGTAGAGGTCCTGTTCGAAAAACTGTTTTTT; CDR3: CASSVEVLFEKLFF
size: NA; D: TRBD1; V: TRBV10-3; J: TRBJ2-7; DNA: TGTGCCATCAGTGAGAAGAGGGACAGAAACTGGTACGAGCAGTACTTC; CDR3: CAISEKRDRNWYEQYF
size: NA; D: NA; V: TRBV6-1; J: TRBJ1-2; DNA: TGTGCCAGCAGTGAATCAGGAAGTAACTATGGCTACACCTTC; CDR3: CASSESGSNYGYTF
size: NA; D: TRBD2; V: TRBV6-5; J: TRBJ2-1; DNA: TGTGCCAGCTCTCCTAGCGGGGGGGCTCGCAATGAGCAGTTCTTC; CDR3: CASSPSGGARNEQFF
size: NA; D: NA; V: TRBV6-5; J: TRBJ2-5; DNA: TGTGCCAGCAGTTCGAGGGGGGGAGAGACCCAGTACTTC; CDR3: CASSSRGGETQYF
size: NA; D: TRBD1; V: TRBV19; J: TRBJ1-2; DNA: TGTGCCAGTAGTATAGGAGGACAGGGGATCTATGGCTACACCTTC; CDR3: CASSIGGQGIYGYTF
size: NA; D: NA; V: TRBV7-9; J: TRBJ1-1; DNA: TGTGCCAGCAGCCCATGGGGACACGGGGACACTGAAGCTTTCTTT; CDR3: CASSPWGHGDTEAFF
size: NA; D: NA; V: TRBV6-1; J: TRBJ1-6; DNA: TGTGCCAGCAGTGAAGCTGGCAGGCTGCAATCCCTCCACTTT; CDR3: CASSEAGRLQSLHF
size: once; D: TRBD2; V: TRBV19; J: TRBJ2-4; DNA: TGTGCCAGTAGTGGCCTCAGCGGGATAGCCAAAAACATTCAGTACTTC; CDR3: CASSGLSGIAKNIQYF
size: few; D: NA; V: TRBV28; J: TRBJ1-2; DNA: TGTGCCAGCAGGGCTCCCGGGACATTCTTCTATGGCTACACCTTC; CDR3: CASRAPGTFFYGYTF
size: NA; D: TRBD2; V: TRBV4-2; J: TRBJ2-3; DNA: TGTGCCAGCAGCCAACTAGCGGGGGGGCTGGGTAAAGATACGCAGTATTTT; CDR3: CASSQLAGGLGKDTQYF
size: NA; D: NA; V: TRBV30; J: TRBJ1-5; DNA: TGTGCCTGGAGGCTATCGGGGAGCAATCAGCCCCAGCATTTT; CDR3: CAWRLSGSNQPQHF
size: NA; D: NA; V: TRBV6-5; J: TRBJ1-1; DNA: TGTGCCAGCAGTTACTCAGGACAGTACACTGAAGCTTTCTTT; CDR3: CASSYSGQYTEAFF
size: NA; D: TRBD1; V: TRBV24-1; J: TRBJ2-3; DNA: TGTGCCACCAGTGCCCCAACCCGGGACAGGGGCCCAGATACGCAGTATTTT; CDR3: CATSAPTRDRGPDTQYF
size: NA; D: TRBD1; V: TRBV27; J: TRBJ2-5; DNA: TGTGCCACCAACCGGGACAGTGTAGAGACCCAGTACTTC; CDR3: CATNRDSVETQYF